This T cell receptor (beta chain) was identified during a study of cytomegalovirus exposure and HLA in healthy donors. As for the study in general: As an earlier analysis found, about 190 million T cells yielded approximately 110 million unique TCR beta sequences.

CDR1 and CDR2 from the germline V gene are SGHRS and YFSETQ. CDR3 length: 11 amino acids. V was shortened by 0 bases and J by 11 bases, with 8 bases between the two germline ends. Details on this clone: Its antigen is undetermined.

Study-wide results and caveats: Productive rates of about 87% or about 30% were seen for most TCR beta V segments in an earlier analysis. Later on, an analysis showed TCR association rates differing by HLA locus, with DRB1 the most and HLA-C the fewest. Per published accounts, TCR beta sequences correctly predicted the HLA-A and HLA-B alleles of most subjects.

Amplification used 60 Vbeta primers and 13 Jbeta primers. Data came from immunoSEQ multiplex PCR; TCRdb stores just in-frame clones and leaves some out. The sample yields about 180,000 clones, 84% seen once. The chain combines TRBV5-1 with TRBJ1-2; no clear D gene. This receptor was identified in a man younger than 35 in good health and CMV-seronegative. The sample consisted of PBMCs. Here the CDR3 reads CASSLGLSYTF. CDR3 DNA sequence: TGCGCCAGCAGCTTGGGTCTCAGTTACACCTTC.